The next 18 T cell receptor beta chains were all read from a single sample in a study of shared clonotypes between healthy human individuals. Naive-designated CD8 cells lacked CD45RO, were positively enriched for CCR7, and omitted terminally differentiated effector memory CD45RA+ cells. Clones were sequenced by immunoSEQ multiplex PCR, and TCRdb holds only the in-frame ones, with some missing. The sample consists of 650,000 to 800,000 clones, under 95% of them appearing once. Sequenced material: naive CD8+ T cells sorted from blood. These TCRs come from a man younger than 40 in good health.

This chain connects TRBV6-6 to TRBJ2-3, with 7 bases lining up with TRBD2. The CDR3 extends over 16 amino acids. Losses at the gene ends were 0 bases for V and 0 bases for J; bases not matched to a gene: 3. The germline gives CDR1 MNHNY, CDR2 SVGAGI (reference sequence). Here the CDR3 reads CASSYSRETSTDTQYF. CDR3 DNA sequence: TGTGCCAGCAGTTACTCGCGGGAGACTAGCACAGATACGCAGTATTTT.

The chain combines TRBV4-1 with TRBJ1-2, with TRBD1 as a possible D gene (5 bases). Trimming left V 3 bases short and J 5 bases short, with 19 bases between. Germline loops: CDR1 MGHRA, CDR2 YSYEKL. The CDR3 has 16 residues. This CDR3 is CASSQTMPGREYGYTF. CDR3 DNA: TGCGCCAGCAGCCAGACCATGCCGGGACGGGAATATGGCTACACCTTC.

As to this clone: This may arise from a read error, as a much more abundant clone is one base away. The chain recombines TRBV9 with TRBJ1-5; maybe TRBD1 (5 bases). V lost 1 base to trimming and J lost 5 bases, with 7 bases between them. Germline CDR1 and CDR2: SGDLS and YYNGEE. The CDR3 covers 13 residues. The CDR3 is CASSVWGDQPQHF. Here the CDR3 DNA reads TGTGCCAGCAGCGTATGGGGGGATCAGCCCCAGCATTTT.

This chain links TRBV7-9 with TRBJ1-1; 9 bases map to TRBD1. CDR3 length: 12 amino acids. Unmatched junction bases numbered 4, after V lost 10 bases and J lost 4 bases. Germline V gives CDR1 SEHNR, CDR2 FQNEAQ (reference sequence). As DNA, the CDR3 is TGTGCCACCCGGGACAGGGCCACTGAAGCTTTCTTT. Amino acids: CATRDRATEAFF.

The chain combines TRBV2 with TRBJ2-1; 9 nucleotides align to TRBD1. The length of the CDR3 is 13 residues. Trimming took 10 bases from V and 7 from J; bases not matched to a gene: 8. Looked up from germline, CDR1 is SNHLY and CDR2 is FYNNEI. The CDR3 DNA is TGTGCCACCGGGGACAGGGCAGCAAATGAGCAGTTCTTC. Translated, it gives CATGDRAANEQFF. The variable domain in full, completed from reference TRBV2 and TRBJ2-1, reads EPEVTQTPSHQVTQMGQEVILRCVPISNHLYFYWYRQILGQKVEFLVSFYNNEISEKSEIFDDQFSVERPDGSNFTLKIRSTKLEDSAMYFCATGDRAANEQFFGPGTRLTVL.

V is TRBV7-9 and J is TRBJ2-7; possibly TRBD1 for D (5 bases). Germline-derived CDR1 and CDR2 are SEHNR and FQNEAQ (reference sequence). The CDR3 extends over 14 amino acids. The ends were cut back, 5 bases at V and 3 bases at J, with 14 bases in the middle. The chain's CDR3 is CASSPRAGLYEQYF. CDR3 bases: TGTGCCAGCAGCCCGAGAGCAGGGCTCTACGAGCAGTACTTC.

This clone appeared a single time. The rearrangement uses TRBV29-1 and TRBJ2-7, with 10 bases fitting TRBD1. This CDR3 has 13 residues. CDR1 and CDR2 from the germline V gene are SQVTM and ANQGSEA. The CDR3 region has the DNA TGCAGGGGAGCTCCGGACAGGGGGTACGAGCAGTACTTC. It encodes CRGAPDRGYEQYF.

The genes are TRBV10-3 and TRBJ1-1; D ambiguous. Germline V gene data show CDR1 as ENHRY and CDR2 as SYGVKD. Trimming removed 2 bases from V and 1 base from J, with 8 bases in between. CDR3 length: 14 residues. CDR3 loop: CAISETSKNTEAFF. In nucleotides, the CDR3 is TGTGCCATCAGTGAGACTAGCAAGAACACTGAAGCTTTCTTT.

Of note for this clone: Other DNA sequences in this specimen translate into the identical CDR3. The V call is TRBV6-5, the J call TRBJ2-7; the D is unclear. Trimming shortened V by 2 bases and J by 4 bases, and 9 bases separated the two germline ends. This CDR3 is 13 amino acids long. In germline, CDR1 is MNHEY, CDR2 SVGAGI. The CDR3 loop is CASSYGEGYEQYF. The CDR3 coding sequence is TGTGCCAGCAGTTACGGAGAAGGGTACGAGCAGTACTTC.

The chain employs TRBV27 and TRBJ1-5, with D tentatively TRBD1 (5 bases). This CDR3 has 14 residues. The V gene lost 5 bases and the J gene lost 5 bases, with 13 bases spanning the gap. Per the germline V gene, CDR1 is MNHEY and CDR2 is SMNVEV (reference sequence). In nucleotides, the CDR3 is TGTGCCAGCAGTCAGTCAGGGAATTATCAGCCCCAGCATTTT. As protein: CASSQSGNYQPQHF.

V gene TRBV6-5 combines with J gene TRBJ2-7; no reliable D call. The CDR3 contains 14 residues. In germline, CDR1 is MNHEY, CDR2 SVGAGI. V dropped 2 bases and J dropped 0 bases, with 8 bases sitting between them. CDR3 DNA sequence: TGTGCCAGCAGTTACGGGCTTAGCTCCTACGAGCAGTACTTC. As protein: CASSYGLSSYEQYF.

The rearrangement uses TRBV29-1 and TRBJ2-4; 8 bases line up with TRBD1. The V gene's germline CDR1 is SQVTM and CDR2 ANQGSEA. The V segment lost 4 bases and the J segment 4 bases; nucleotides outside the gene matches: 3. This CDR3 region has 13 residues. Written as DNA, the CDR3 is TGCAGCGTTGTCGGACAGGGAAAAAACATTCAGTACTTC. Residues: CSVVGQGKNIQYF.

The CDR3 DNA reads as TGTGCCAGCTCACCACTTACTAGCGCCGATGAGCAGTTCTTC. This sequence encodes CASSPLTSADEQFF. The chain has TRBV18 and TRBJ2-1; 7 bases match TRBD2. The germline V gene has CDR1 KGHSH and CDR2 LQKENI. V was clipped by 1 base and J by 8 bases; unmatched bases: 5. The CDR3 runs to 14 residues. Combining the CDR3 with reference TRBV18 and TRBJ2-1 gives the whole variable domain NAGVMQNPRHLVRRRGQEARLRCSPMKGHSHVYWYRQLPEEGLKFMVYLQKENIIDESGMPKERFSAEFPKEGPSILRIQQVVRGDSAAYFCASSPLTSADEQFFGPGTRLTVL.

The sample holds a few counts of this clone. The chain joins TRBV13 to TRBJ2-3; D is ambiguous. The CDR3 consists of 14 residues. V gave up 0 bases and J gave up 1 base, with 5 bases separating them. The germline V gene encodes CDR1 PRHDT and CDR2 FYEKMQ (reference sequence). This CDR3 is CASSLGIRTDTQYF. The CDR3 DNA follows: TGTGCCAGCAGCTTAGGGATCCGCACAGATACGCAGTATTTT. The full variable domain, with the rest looked up from reference TRBV13 and TRBJ2-3, is AAGVIQSPRHLIKEKRETATLKCYPIPRHDTVYWYQQGPGQDPQFLISFYEKMQSDKGSIPDRFSAQQFSDYHSELNMSSLELGDSALYFCASSLGIRTDTQYFGPGTRLTVL.

This clone was seen only a few times. The V call is TRBV7-3, the J call TRBJ2-1; 14 nucleotides agree with TRBD2. Germline trimming cut 5 bases from V and 2 bases from J; bases unmatched to any gene: 8. The CDR3 is 18 amino acids. In germline, CDR1 is SGHTA, CDR2 FQGTGA. The CDR3 nucleotides read TGTGCCAGCAGCCCCGGACTAGCGGGAGGAATCACCTACAATGAGCAGTTCTTC. It specifies CASSPGLAGGITYNEQFF.

This clone appeared a single time. This CDR3 is also generated by other DNA sequences in the sample. This chain uses TRBV4-1 with TRBJ1-2; D is unclear. The CDR3 consists of 15 residues. Per germline, CDR1 MGHRA and CDR2 YSYEKL. V was pared by 3 bases and J by 5 bases, with 16 bases between. The CDR3 region is CASSQSYPGGYGYTF. CDR3 nucleotide sequence: TGCGCCAGCAGCCAGTCTTATCCAGGCGGTTATGGCTACACCTTC.

This clone has just one count. The V gene is TRBV29-1, the J gene TRBJ2-3; the match to TRBD1 covers 9 bases. Looked up from germline, CDR1 is SQVTM and CDR2 is ANQGSEA. Trimming at V came to 6 bases and at J to 2 bases, leaving 12 bases not matched to a gene. The CDR3 spans 16 residues. The chain's CDR3 is CSVCSGTGLITDTQYF. Written as DNA, the CDR3 is TGCAGCGTCTGCTCTGGGACAGGGCTTATCACAGATACGCAGTATTTT.

J is TRBJ2-1 and V is TRBV6-6, with a tentative D call TRBD2 (6 bases). Germline V gives CDR1 MNHNY, CDR2 SVGAGI (reference sequence). The CDR3 runs 14 residues. The V and J ends lost 6 bases and 6 bases respectively, with 15 bases between them. CDR3 sequence reads: CASSRTPSANEQFF. As DNA, the CDR3 is TGTGCCAGCAGCCGCACCCCTAGCGCCAATGAGCAGTTCTTC.